What follows are 3 T cell receptor beta chains derived from one specimen sequenced in a study of preoperative IRX-2 immunotherapy in early breast cancer. Repertoires were generated with immunoSEQ multiplex PCR, while TCRdb's copy carries only in-frame clones and drops some. The sample has around 34,000 clones; roughly four fifths are singletons. Specified treatment: preoperative locoregional IRX-2 cytokine immunotherapy. Sample: lymph node tissue, taken from a patient treated with IRX-2 immunotherapy. All receptors come from a human donor with breast cancer.

With regard to this clone: A base remains ambiguous or unread, so its encoded residue is written X. The chain has TRBV10-2 and TRBJ1-1, with D possibly being TRBD1 (6 bases). This CDR3 region has 13 residues. V was cut by 5 bases and J by 2 bases, with 9 bases left in between. Germline CDR1 and CDR2: WSHSY and SAAADI. In nucleotides, the CDR3 is TGCGCCAGCAGTTACAGGGTMAACACTGAAGCTTTCTTT. Residues: CASSYRXNTEAFF. The entire CDR3 protein reads CASSYRVNTEAFF.

J is TRBJ2-7 and V is TRBV19; D may be TRBD2 (6 bases). Germline V CDR1 and CDR2: LNHDA, SQIVND (reference sequence). V was pared by 4 bases and J by 5 bases, with 18 bases between. This CDR3 is built from 15 residues. CDR3 bases: TGTGCCAGTAGTAGACCGGGGGACGGTACAGACGAGCAGTACTTC. Its protein is CASSRPGDGTDEQYF. Full variable domain (outside the CDR3, taken from reference TRBV19 and TRBJ2-7): DGGITQSPKYLFRKEGQNVTLSCEQNLNHDAMYWYRQDPGQGLRLIYYSQIVNDFQKGDIAEGYSVSREKKESFPLTVTSAQKNPTAFYLCASSRPGDGTDEQYFGPGTRLTVT.

The CDR3 sequence is CASRPPLDRNEKLFF. For the CDR3, the DNA is TGTGCCAGCAGGCCCCCTCTGGACAGGAATGAAAAACTGTTTTTT. This chain links TRBV6-8 with TRBJ1-4; 7 nucleotides match TRBD1. V trimming: 6 bases; J trimming: 5 bases; junction bases outside the gene matches: 9. The CDR3 loop spans 15 amino acids. Germline-derived CDR1 and CDR2 are MNHGY and SAAAGT.